A selection of T cell receptor beta chains follows, all from one sample in a study of blood T cell repertoires in COVID-19. The data were produced by immunoSEQ multiplex PCR, yet TCRdb's version contains in-frame clones alone and is incomplete. The data show 210,000 or so clones, 90% seen once. Sequenced input: peripheral blood. The receptors stem from a man aged 50-60 years with acute or convalescent COVID-19. Each CDR3 is given with its conserved first and last residue. A D gene is named only where the DNA matches it firmly. Clone size is shown for a subset of rows, as once, few, many or a class of expanded clone.

cdr3_aa | cdr3_nt | clone_size | d_call | j_call | v_call
CASSKKTSSYNEQFF | TGTGCCAGCAGTAAAAAGACTAGTTCCTACAATGAGCAGTTCTTC | - | - | TRBJ2-1 | TRBV9
CASSLVTPRDTDTQYF | TGTGCCAGCAGCTTAGTTACCCCCAGGGACACAGATACGCAGTATTTT | - | - | TRBJ2-3 | TRBV7-9
CATSKTSGYEQYF | TGTGCCACCAGCAAGACTAGCGGCTACGAGCAGTACTTC | - | TRBD2 | TRBJ2-7 | TRBV15
CASSVQGQGGDEQFF | TGTGCCAGCAGTGTTCAGGGACAGGGAGGAGATGAGCAGTTCTTC | once | TRBD1 | TRBJ2-1 | TRBV2
CASSLPPGGRAYEQYF | TGCGCCAGCAGCCTACCCCCGGGCGGGAGGGCCTACGAGCAGTACTTC | - | TRBD2 | TRBJ2-7 | TRBV5-1
CASSFAREAFF | TGTGCCAGCAGTTTTGCCAGAGAAGCTTTCTTT | few | - | TRBJ1-1 | TRBV28
CATSRDPGGPGELFF | TGTGCCACCAGCAGAGATCCGGGAGGGCCCGGGGAGCTGTTTTTT | - | TRBD2 | TRBJ2-2 | TRBV15
CASGQGTYEQYF | TGTGCCAGCGGCCAGGGAACGTACGAGCAGTACTTC | - | - | TRBJ2-7 | TRBV2
CAGSGRAMDTQYF | TGTGCCGGCTCCGGGAGGGCCATGGATACGCAGTATTTT | - | TRBD2 | TRBJ2-3 | TRBV5-8
CSASGSGSSYEQYF | TGCAGTGCTAGTGGTAGCGGGAGTTCCTACGAGCAGTACTTC | - | TRBD2 | TRBJ2-7 | TRBV20-1
CASTPPGRPEAFF | TGTGCCAGCACCCCCCCGGGTCGCCCTGAAGCTTTCTTT | - | - | TRBJ1-1 | TRBV28
CASSLGAGRTDTQYF | TGTGCCAGCAGCTTGGGAGCGGGACGCACAGATACGCAGTATTTT | - | TRBD2 | TRBJ2-3 | TRBV5-4